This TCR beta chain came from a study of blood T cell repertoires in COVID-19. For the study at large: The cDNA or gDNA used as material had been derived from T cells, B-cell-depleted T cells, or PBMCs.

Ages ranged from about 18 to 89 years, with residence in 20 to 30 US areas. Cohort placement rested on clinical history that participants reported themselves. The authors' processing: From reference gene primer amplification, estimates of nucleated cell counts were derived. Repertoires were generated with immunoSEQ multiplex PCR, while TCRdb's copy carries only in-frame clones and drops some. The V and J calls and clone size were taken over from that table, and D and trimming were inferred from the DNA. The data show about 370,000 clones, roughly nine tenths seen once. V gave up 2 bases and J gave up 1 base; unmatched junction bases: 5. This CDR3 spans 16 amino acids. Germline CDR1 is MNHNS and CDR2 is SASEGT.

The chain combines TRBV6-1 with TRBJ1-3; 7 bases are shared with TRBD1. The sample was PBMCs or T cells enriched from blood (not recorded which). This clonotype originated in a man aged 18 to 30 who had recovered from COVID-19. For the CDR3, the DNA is TGTGCCAGCAGTGAAAGGACAGGAGGGTCTGGAAACACCATATATTTT. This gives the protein CASSERTGGSGNTIYF.